The 2 T cell receptor beta chains below were found in one sample sequenced in a study of blood T cell repertoires in COVID-19. The protocol was immunoSEQ multiplex PCR, while the TCRdb copy is restricted to in-frame clones and leaves out a portion. This table holds roughly 100,000 clones, about 85% found once. The sequencing input was peripheral blood. The receptors originated from a woman between 50 and 59 years old with COVID-19, enrolled during active disease.

This clone has more than one count but fewer than ten. The chain carries TRBV6-5 and TRBJ1-1, with a possible D match to TRBD1 (5 bases). Germline CDR1 and CDR2: MNHEY and SVGAGI. The CDR3 runs to 13 residues. Deletions cut 6 bases from V and 1 base from J, with 9 bases between. DNA of the CDR3: TGTGCCAGCAGACGACAGTGGAACACTGAAGCTTTCTTT. Translated: CASRRQWNTEAFF.

The chain combines TRBV7-3 with TRBJ2-3, with D possibly matching TRBD1 (5 bases). Looked up from germline, CDR1 is SGHTA and CDR2 is FQGTGA. The V end lost 1 base, the J end lost 2 bases, and 7 bases lay between the germline ends. This CDR3 spans 14 amino acids. CDR3 in DNA: TGTGCCAGCAGCTTAAGGGGCGACACAGATACGCAGTATTTT. Amino acids: CASSLRGDTDTQYF.